These 4 T cell receptor beta chains came from one sample sequenced in a study of T cells in Graves' hyperthyroidism and ophthalmopathy. It was RNA transcripts that yielded the amplified TCR beta CDR3 regions. When the TCR CDR3 underwent first-round RT-PCR, the HTBI primer set was used. TCRdb called the multiplex PCR reads again in MiXCR, with one record for every CDR3 protein. The profile shows around 420,000 distinct CDR3 sequences, about 15% of them singletons. The specimen sequenced was blood. These receptors were obtained from a woman younger than 30 with Graves' hyperthyroidism.

The chain has TRBV24-1 and TRBJ2-5; possibly TRBD2 for D (6 bases). With 4 bases removed from V and 5 bases from J, the gap between germline ends came to 10 bases. In germline, CDR1 is KGHDR, CDR2 SFDVKD. This CDR3 is 13 amino acids long. The CDR3 DNA follows: TGTGCCACCAGTGAGATAGGGAGGGAGACCCAGTACTTC. Translating it yields CATSEIGRETQYF.

The chain has TRBV4-1 and TRBJ1-4, with a weak D call TRBD1 (6 bases). The V gene's germline CDR1 is MGHRA and CDR2 YSYEKL. Trimming left V 4 bases short and J 0 bases short, with 15 bases between. This CDR3 region has 17 residues. For the CDR3, the DNA is TGCGCCAGCAGCCCGGGACACGGCCCATCAACTAATGAAAAACTGTTTTTT. Encoded protein: CASSPGHGPSTNEKLFF.

V and J are TRBV6-1 and TRBJ1-3; D unclear. V lost 8 bases to trimming and J lost 6 bases, with 17 bases between them. The CDR3 sequence is 14 residues long. Germline loops: CDR1 MNHNS, CDR2 SASEGT. CDR3 residues: CASLSDGVVNTIYF. CDR3 in DNA: TGTGCCAGCCTGTCTGACGGAGTAGTAAACACCATATATTTT.

Many counts were recorded for this clonotype. V and J are TRBV6-6 and TRBJ1-1; no clear D. Germline values: CDR1 MNHNY, CDR2 SVGAGI (reference sequence). Trimming removed 0 bases from V and 0 bases from J, with 8 bases in between. The CDR3 contains 15 residues. The CDR3 reads CASSYSGIMNTEAFF. The CDR3 region has the DNA TGTGCCAGCAGTTACTCGGGGATTATGAACACTGAAGCTTTCTTT.